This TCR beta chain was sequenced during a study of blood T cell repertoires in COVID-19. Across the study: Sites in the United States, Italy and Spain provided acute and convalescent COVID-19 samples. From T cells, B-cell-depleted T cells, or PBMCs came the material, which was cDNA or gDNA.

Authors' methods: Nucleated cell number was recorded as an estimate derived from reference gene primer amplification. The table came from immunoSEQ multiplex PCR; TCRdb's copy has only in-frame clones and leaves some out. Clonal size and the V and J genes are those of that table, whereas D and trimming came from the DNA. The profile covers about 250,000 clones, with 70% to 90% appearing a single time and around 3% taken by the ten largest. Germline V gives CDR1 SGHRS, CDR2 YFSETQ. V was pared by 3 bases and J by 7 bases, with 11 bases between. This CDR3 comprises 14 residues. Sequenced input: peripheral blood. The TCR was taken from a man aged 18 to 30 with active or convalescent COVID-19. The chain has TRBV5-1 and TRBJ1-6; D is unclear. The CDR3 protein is CASSSEAQNSPLHF. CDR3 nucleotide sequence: TGCGCCAGCAGCTCCGAGGCGCAGAATTCACCCCTCCACTTT.